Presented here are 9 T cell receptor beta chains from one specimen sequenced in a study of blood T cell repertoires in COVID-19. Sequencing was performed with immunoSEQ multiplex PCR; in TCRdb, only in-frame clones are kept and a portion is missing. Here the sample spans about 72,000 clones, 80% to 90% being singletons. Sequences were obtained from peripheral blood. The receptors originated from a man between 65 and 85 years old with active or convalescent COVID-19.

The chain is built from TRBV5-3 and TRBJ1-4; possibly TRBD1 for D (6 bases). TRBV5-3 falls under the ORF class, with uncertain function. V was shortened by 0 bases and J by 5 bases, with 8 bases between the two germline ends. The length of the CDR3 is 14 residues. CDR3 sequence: CARSLGTANEKLFF. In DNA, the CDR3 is TGTGCCAGAAGCTTGGGGACAGCCAATGAAAAACTGTTTTTT.

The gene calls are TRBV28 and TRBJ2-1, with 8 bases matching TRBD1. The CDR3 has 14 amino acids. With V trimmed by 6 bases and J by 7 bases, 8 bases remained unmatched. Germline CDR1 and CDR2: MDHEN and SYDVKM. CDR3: CASRLTGGRNEQFF. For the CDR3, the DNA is TGTGCCAGCAGGTTAACAGGGGGGCGGAATGAGCAGTTCTTC.

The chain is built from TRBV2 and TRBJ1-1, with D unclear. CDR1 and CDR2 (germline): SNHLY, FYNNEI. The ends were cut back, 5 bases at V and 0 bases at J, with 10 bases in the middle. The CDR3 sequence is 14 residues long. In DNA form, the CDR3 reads TGTGCCAGCAGTTACCAGGCCATGAACACTGAAGCTTTCTTT. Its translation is CASSYQAMNTEAFF.

Written as DNA, the CDR3 is TGTGCCAGCAGTTACGGGCAAGGAGAGACCCAGTACTTC. Translation gives CASSYGQGETQYF. The rearrangement uses TRBV6-6 and TRBJ2-5; no clear D gene. There are 13 residues in the CDR3. The V end was cut by 2 bases, the J end by 4 bases, with 8 bases between. Germline CDR1 reads MNHNY; CDR2 reads SVGAGI (reference sequence).

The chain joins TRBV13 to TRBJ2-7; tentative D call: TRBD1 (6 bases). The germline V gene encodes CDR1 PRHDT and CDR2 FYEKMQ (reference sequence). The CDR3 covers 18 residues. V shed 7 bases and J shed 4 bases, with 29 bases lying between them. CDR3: CASTSGLATGRAWYEQYF. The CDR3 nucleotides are TGTGCCAGCACATCAGGATTGGCCACAGGGCGGGCGTGGTACGAGCAGTACTTC.

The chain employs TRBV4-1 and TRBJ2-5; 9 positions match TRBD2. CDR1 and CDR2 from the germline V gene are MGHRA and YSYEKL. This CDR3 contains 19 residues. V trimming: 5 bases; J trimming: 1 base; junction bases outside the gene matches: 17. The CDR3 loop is CASSSGFPGSGRSQETQYF. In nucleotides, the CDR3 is TGCGCCAGCAGCTCCGGGTTCCCGGGGAGCGGGAGGTCCCAAGAGACCCAGTACTTC.

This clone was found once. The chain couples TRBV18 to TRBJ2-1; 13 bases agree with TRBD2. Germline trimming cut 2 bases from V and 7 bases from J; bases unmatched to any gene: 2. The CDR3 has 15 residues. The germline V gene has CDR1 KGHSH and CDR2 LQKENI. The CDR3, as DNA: TGTGCCAGCTCACCAGGACTAGCGGGAGCGAATGAGCAGTTCTTC. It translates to CASSPGLAGANEQFF.

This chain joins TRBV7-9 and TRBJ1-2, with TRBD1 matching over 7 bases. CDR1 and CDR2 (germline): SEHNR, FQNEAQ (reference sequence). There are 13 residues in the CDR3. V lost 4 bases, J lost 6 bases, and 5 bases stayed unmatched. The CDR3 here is CASSYRGSDGYTF. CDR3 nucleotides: TGTGCCAGCAGCTACAGGGGTAGCGATGGCTACACCTTC.

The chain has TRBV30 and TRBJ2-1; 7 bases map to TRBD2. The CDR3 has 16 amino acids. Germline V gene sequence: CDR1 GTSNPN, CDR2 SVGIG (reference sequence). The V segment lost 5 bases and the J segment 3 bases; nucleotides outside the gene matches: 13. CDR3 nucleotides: TGTGCCTGGTTGCCACCAACCGGGACTAACTACAATGAGCAGTTCTTC. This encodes CAWLPPTGTNYNEQFF.